This T cell receptor beta chain was identified in a study of cytomegalovirus exposure and HLA in healthy donors. Study details: Earlier results showed 117 million unique TCR beta sequences derived from roughly 190 million T cells. Study-level results: Later work associated roughly 15,000 TCR beta sequences with HLA alleles at 0.05 false discovery rate. Highly shared sequence variants in one cluster were likely a sequencing artifact. In an earlier analysis, most TCR beta V segments were productive about 87% or about 30% of the time.

The PCR was carried out with 60 Vbeta primers and 13 Jbeta primers. Clones were read by immunoSEQ multiplex PCR, and TCRdb kept only the in-frame ones, dropping some. In the table there are about 180,000 clones, 60% to 85% of which are singletons. V was pared by 0 bases and J by 2 bases, with 12 bases between. Per the germline V gene, CDR1 is SGDLS and CDR2 is YYNGEE. There are 16 residues in the CDR3. A word on this clone: What it recognizes is unknown.

This chain joins TRBV9 and TRBJ2-1; possible D gene TRBD2, 6 bases. This receptor was obtained from a male donor in good health and CMV-seronegative. The sample consisted of PBMCs. The CDR3 spells CASSVDTGAAYNEQFF. CDR3 nucleotide sequence: TGTGCCAGCAGCGTAGATACGGGAGCGGCCTACAATGAGCAGTTCTTC.